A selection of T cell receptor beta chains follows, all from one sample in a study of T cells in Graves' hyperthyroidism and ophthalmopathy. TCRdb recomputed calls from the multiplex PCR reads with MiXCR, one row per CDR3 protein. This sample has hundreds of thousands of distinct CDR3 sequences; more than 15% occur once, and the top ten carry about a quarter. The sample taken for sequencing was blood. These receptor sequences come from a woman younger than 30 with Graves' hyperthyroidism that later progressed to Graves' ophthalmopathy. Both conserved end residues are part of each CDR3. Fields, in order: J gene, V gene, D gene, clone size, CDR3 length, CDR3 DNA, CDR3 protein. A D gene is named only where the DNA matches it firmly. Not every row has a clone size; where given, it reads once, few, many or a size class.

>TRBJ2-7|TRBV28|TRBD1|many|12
TGTGCCAGCAGTCCAACCGGGGACAGTCAGTACTTC
CASSPTGDSQYF
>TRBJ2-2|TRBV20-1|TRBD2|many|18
TGCAGTGCTAGGGTGGGGACTAGCGGGAGGGCCTTTACCGGGGAGCTGTTTTTT
CSARVGTSGRAFTGELFF
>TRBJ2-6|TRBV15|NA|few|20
TGTGCCACCAGCAGGGACTCCGGGACATTTTTAGACTCTGGGGCCAACGTCCTGACTTTC
CATSRDSGTFLDSGANVLTF
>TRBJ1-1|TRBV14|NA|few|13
TGTGCCAGCAGCCAAGTTGGGACAACGGAAGCTTTCTTT
CASSQVGTTEAFF
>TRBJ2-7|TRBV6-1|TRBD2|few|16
TGTGCCAGCAGAGCTCTAGGGACTAGCGGAAACTACAAGCAGTACTTC
CASRALGTSGNYKQYF
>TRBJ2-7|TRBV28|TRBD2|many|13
TGTGCCAGCAAAGCGGGAACCTTGTACGAGCAGTACTTC
CASKAGTLYEQYF
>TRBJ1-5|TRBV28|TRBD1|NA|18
TGTGCCAGCAGTTTCGTTTCTCTGGGACAGGGCCTGGGGCAGCCCCAGCATTTT
CASSFVSLGQGLGQPQHF
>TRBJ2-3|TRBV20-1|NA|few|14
TGCAGTGCCCTATCCCAAGAATCCACAGATACGCAGTATTTT
CSALSQESTDTQYF
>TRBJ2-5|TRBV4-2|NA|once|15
TGTGCCAGCAGCCAAGATCTCGGGGGCCAAGAGACCCAGTACTTC
CASSQDLGGQETQYF
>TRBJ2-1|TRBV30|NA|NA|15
TGTGCCTGGAGTGTAGGGTGGCAGTTCCACAATGAGCAGTTCTTC
CAWSVGWQFHNEQFF
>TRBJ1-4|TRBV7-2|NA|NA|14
TGTGCCAGCAGCTTATCGGGGGACCAGAGAAAACTGTTTTTT
CASSLSGDQRKLFF
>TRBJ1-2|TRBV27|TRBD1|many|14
TGTGCCAGCAGTAAACCGGGACAGGGAATGGGCTACACCTTC
CASSKPGQGMGYTF
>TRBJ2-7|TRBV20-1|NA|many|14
TGCAGTGCTAGCACAGCCCCGAGCTCCTACGAGCAGTACTTC
CSASTAPSSYEQYF
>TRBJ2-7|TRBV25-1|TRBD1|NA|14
TGTGCCAGCACCGGACAGGGCTTGAATAGCGAGCAGTACTTC
CASTGQGLNSEQYF
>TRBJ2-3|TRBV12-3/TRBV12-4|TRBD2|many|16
TGTGCCAGCAGCCCTAGGGCTAGCGGAAGCACAGATACGCAGTATTTT
CASSPRASGSTDTQYF
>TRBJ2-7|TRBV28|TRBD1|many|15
TGTGCCAGCAGTTCTCAGGGGACAGGGGTCTACGAGCAGTACTTC
CASSSQGTGVYEQYF
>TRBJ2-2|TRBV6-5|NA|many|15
TGTGCCAGCAGTTACTCGCAGGGGGGCACCGGGGAGCTGTTTTTT
CASSYSQGGTGELFF
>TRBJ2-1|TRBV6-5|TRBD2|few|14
TGTGCCAGCAGTCGGACTAGCAGCTACAATGGGCAGTTCTTC
CASSRTSSYNGQFF
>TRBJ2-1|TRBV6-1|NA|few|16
TGTGCCAGCAGTGATTGGGCAGAGGGCTCCTACAATGAGCAGTTCTTC
CASSDWAEGSYNEQFF
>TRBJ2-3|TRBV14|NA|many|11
TGTGCCAGCAGCCACGCAGATACGCAGTATTTT
CASSHADTQYF
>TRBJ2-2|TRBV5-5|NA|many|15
TGTGCCAGCAGCTGGGGACATCTGAACACCGGGGAGCTGTTTTTT
CASSWGHLNTGELFF
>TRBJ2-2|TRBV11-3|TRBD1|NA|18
TGTGCCAGCAGCCCCCGATCGACTACAGGGGAAGGAACCGGGGAGCTGTTTTTT
CASSPRSTTGEGTGELFF
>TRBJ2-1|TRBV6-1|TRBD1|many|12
TGTGCCAGCTCCAGGGGGTACAATGAGCAGTTCTTC
CASSRGYNEQFF
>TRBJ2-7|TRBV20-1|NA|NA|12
TGCAGCGTTGAAGAGGGAGGCTACGAGCAGTACTTC
CSVEEGGYEQYF
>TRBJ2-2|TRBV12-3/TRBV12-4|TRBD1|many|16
TGTGCCAGCAGTTTACTGGACGGGACAGCTACCGGGGAGCTGTTTTTT
CASSLLDGTATGELFF
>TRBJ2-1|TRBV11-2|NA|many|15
TGTGCCAGCAGCTTAGCAGGGGGGGTTTACAATGAGCAGTTCTTC
CASSLAGGVYNEQFF
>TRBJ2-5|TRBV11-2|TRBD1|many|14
TGTGCCAGCAGCTTTAACAGGGGCCAAGAGACCCAGTACTTC
CASSFNRGQETQYF
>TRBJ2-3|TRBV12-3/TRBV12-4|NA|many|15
TGTGCCAGCAGTTTACACGGGATCCCCACAGATACGCAGTATTTT
CASSLHGIPTDTQYF
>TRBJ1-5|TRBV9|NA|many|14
TGTGCCAGCAGCGTAGGGGGGGTTGGACAGCCCCAGCATTTT
CASSVGGVGQPQHF
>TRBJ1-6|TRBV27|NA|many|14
TGTGCCAGCAGCAGCGGAGGCTATAATTCACCCCTCCACTTT
CASSSGGYNSPLHF
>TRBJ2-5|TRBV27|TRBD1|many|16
TGTGCCAGCAGTCCACGTACGTTCAGGGGGCAAGAGACCCAGTACTTC
CASSPRTFRGQETQYF
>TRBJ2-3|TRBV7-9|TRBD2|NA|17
TGTGCCAGCAGCTTAACTAGCGGGAGGCCTACCACAGATACGCAGTATTTT
CASSLTSGRPTTDTQYF
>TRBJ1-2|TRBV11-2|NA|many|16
TGTGCCAGCAGCTTAGGCGACCAGGTCGCCTCCCATGGCTACACCTTC
CASSLGDQVASHGYTF
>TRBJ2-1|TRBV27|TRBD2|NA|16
TGTGCCAGCAGTTTATCGAGGCGGGAGGGTTACAATGAGCAGTTCTTC
CASSLSRREGYNEQFF
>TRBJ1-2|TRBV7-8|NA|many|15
TGTGCCAGCAGCAGGGGGGGGGCCGACGTCTATGGCTACACCTTC
CASSRGGADVYGYTF
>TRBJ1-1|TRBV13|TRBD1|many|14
TGTGCCAGCAGCTTTAAGAGTACAGGGGGCGAAGCTTTCTTT
CASSFKSTGGEAFF
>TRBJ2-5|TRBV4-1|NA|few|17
TGCGCCAGCAGCCAGACCCTGGACAGTTTCAAGGAGGAGACCCAGTACTTC
CASSQTLDSFKEETQYF
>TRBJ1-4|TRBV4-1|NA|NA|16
TGCGCCAGCAGCCAGGGAACAGGGCCCTTGGGTGAAAAACTGTTTTTT
CASSQGTGPLGEKLFF
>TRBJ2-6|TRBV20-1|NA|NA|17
TGCAGTGCTAGAGATACGGGAGCCTTCTCTGGGGCCAACGTCCTGACTTTC
CSARDTGAFSGANVLTF
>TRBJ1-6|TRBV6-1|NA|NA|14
TGTGCCAGCACAGGCACACTCTATAATTCACCCCTCCACTTT
CASTGTLYNSPLHF
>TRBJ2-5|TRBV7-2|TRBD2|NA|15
TGTGCCAGCAGCTTGGGTAGAGCGGGAGGGGAGACCCAGTACTTC
CASSLGRAGGETQYF
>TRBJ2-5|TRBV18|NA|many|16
TGTGCCAGCTCACCAAAGGGCGGGCACTCCCAAGAGACCCAGTACTTC
CASSPKGGHSQETQYF
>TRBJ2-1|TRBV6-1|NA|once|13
TGTGCCAGCAGTCTGCTAGCTCCCAATGACCAGTTCTTC
CASSLLAPNDQFF
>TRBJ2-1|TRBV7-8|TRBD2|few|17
TGTGCCAGCAGCTTAACCTACTCTGGGACTAGGATTCATGAGCAGTTCTTC
CASSLTYSGTRIHEQFF
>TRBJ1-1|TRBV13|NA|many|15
TGTGCCAGCAGCTTAGGTCCAGTCGTGAACACTGAAGCTTTCTTT
CASSLGPVVNTEAFF
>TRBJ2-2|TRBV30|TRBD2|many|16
TGTGCCTGGAGTGTTCTCGCGGGAGAGGTGGCCGGGGAGCTGTTTTTT
CAWSVLAGEVAGELFF
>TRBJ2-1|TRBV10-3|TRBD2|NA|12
TGTGCCGTCGGGGGGACTAGCAATGAGCAGTTCTTC
CAVGGTSNEQFF
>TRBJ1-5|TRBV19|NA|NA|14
TGTGCCAGTAGTGGCCAGACGAGCAATCAGCCCCAGCATTTT
CASSGQTSNQPQHF
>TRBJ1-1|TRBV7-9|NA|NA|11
TGTGCCACCCGCTTCGGCACTGAAGCTTTCTTT
CATRFGTEAFF
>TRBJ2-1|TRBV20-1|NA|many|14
TGCAGTGCTAGATCCCCAATGGCGAGGGCTGAGGTGTTCTTC
CSARSPMARAEVFF
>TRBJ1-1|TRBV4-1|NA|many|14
TGCGCCAGCAGCCGGGCAGGTTTGAACACTGAAGCTTTCTTT
CASSRAGLNTEAFF
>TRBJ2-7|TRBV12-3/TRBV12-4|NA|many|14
TGTGCCAGCAGTTATTTGGGGGGAACCTACGAGCAGTACTTC
CASSYLGGTYEQYF